Following are 26 T cell receptor beta chains from one sample sequenced in a study of PD-1 blockade in classical Hodgkin lymphoma. Time point defined: cycle 4 day 1 (C4D1), after 6 weeks of nivolumab. Every patient was affected by relapse after autologous stem cell transplantation, while exposure to brentuximab vedotin was not uniform. With magnetic negative selection, CD4+ T cells were purified from PBMCs that had been thawed. Measured with immunoSEQ multiplex PCR; TCRdb has only the in-frame clones, and not every one. The sample has 1,500 to 2,500 clones; roughly 80% are singletons. The sample in question was CD4+ T cells from blood, obtained before the fourth cycle of nivolumab. All receptors come from a human donor with classical Hodgkin lymphoma.

This chain connects TRBV9 to TRBJ2-1, with D tentatively TRBD1 (6 bases). Germline CDR1 and CDR2: SGDLS and YYNGEE. This CDR3 has 14 residues. Trimming left V 3 bases short and J 10 bases short, with 17 bases between. As DNA, the CDR3 is TGTGCCAGCAGCGACCAGAACAGGGATTACGAGCAGTTCTTC. Translation gives CASSDQNRDYEQFF.

The CDR3 bases are TGTGCCAGCAACACCGGGACAGGGGTTATAAAGCAGTACTTC. This gives the protein CASNTGTGVIKQYF. The chain employs TRBV19 and TRBJ2-7; TRBD1 aligns across 10 bases. Germline values: CDR1 LNHDA, CDR2 SQIVND (reference sequence). The CDR3 has 14 residues. The trim removed 9 bases at V and 8 bases at J, leaving 13 bases unmatched.

This rearrangement joins TRBV2 to TRBJ1-6; 8 nucleotides line up with TRBD1. CDR3 length: 17 residues. From germline, CDR1 is SNHLY and CDR2 FYNNEI. Trimming took 5 bases from V and 10 from J; bases not matched to a gene: 16. The CDR3 DNA sequence: TGTGCCAGCAGTCACCTTCCGGGACAGGCATGGAGGTCACCCCTCCACTTT. It translates to CASSHLPGQAWRSPLHF.

The chain couples TRBV28 to TRBJ2-1, with 9 nucleotides matching TRBD1. Germline V gene data show CDR1 as MDHEN and CDR2 as SYDVKM. V lost 6 bases, J lost 8 bases, and 8 bases stayed unmatched. This CDR3 spans 14 amino acids. CDR3 nucleotide sequence: TGTGCCAGCAGCCGGGACAGGGTAGTCTATGAGCAGTTCTTC. It yields the protein CASSRDRVVYEQFF.

This chain uses TRBV19 with TRBJ1-2; D is perhaps TRBD1 (6 bases). V was trimmed by 10 bases and J by 8 bases, leaving 23 bases between them. The CDR3 contains 14 residues. Germline V gives CDR1 LNHDA, CDR2 SQIVND (reference sequence). The CDR3 bases are TGTGCCACTGCAGGAAGGGGACACCTGAGGGGCTACACCTTC. This translates into CATAGRGHLRGYTF. The full variable domain, completed using reference TRBV19 and TRBJ1-2, is DGGITQSPKYLFRKEGQNVTLSCEQNLNHDAMYWYRQDPGQGLRLIYYSQIVNDFQKGDIAEGYSVSREKKESFPLTVTSAQKNPTAFYLCATAGRGHLRGYTFGSGTRLTVV.

The chain combines TRBV19 with TRBJ2-3; tentative D call: TRBD2 (6 bases). Germline loops: CDR1 LNHDA, CDR2 SQIVND (reference sequence). With 4 bases removed from V and 6 bases from J, the gap between germline ends came to 14 bases. The CDR3 has 14 residues. CDR3 bases: TGTGCCAGTAGTAACGGACCCGGAGGGGATACGCAGTATTTT. Amino acids: CASSNGPGGDTQYF. Variable domain in full (rest from reference TRBV19 and TRBJ2-3): DGGITQSPKYLFRKEGQNVTLSCEQNLNHDAMYWYRQDPGQGLRLIYYSQIVNDFQKGDIAEGYSVSREKKESFPLTVTSAQKNPTAFYLCASSNGPGGDTQYFGPGTRLTVL.

The chain joins TRBV5-6 to TRBJ1-3, with D perhaps matching TRBD1 (5 bases). The V gene's germline CDR1 is SGHDT and CDR2 YYEEEE. The CDR3 is 17 residues long. V lost 3 bases and J 0 bases, leaving 16 bases between the germline ends. The CDR3 DNA reads TGTGCCAGCAGCTCGTGGGACTTTCCGTTCTCTGGAAACACCATATATTTT. Residues: CASSSWDFPFSGNTIYF.

This chain joins TRBV7-2 and TRBJ2-5; a possible D gene is TRBD2 (6 bases). The CDR3 extends over 14 amino acids. Germline V gene data show CDR1 as SGHTA and CDR2 as FQGNSA. V lost 4 bases, J lost 5 bases, and 14 bases lay in between. CDR3 sequence: CASSSLGGVETQYF. CDR3 in DNA: TGTGCCAGCAGCTCCCTCGGGGGAGTCGAGACCCAGTACTTC.

V is TRBV2 and J is TRBJ1-4; no reliable D call. Trimming left V 1 base short and J 8 bases short, with 17 bases between. The germline V gene has CDR1 SNHLY and CDR2 FYNNEI. This CDR3 has 16 amino acids. This CDR3 is CASSEGIIVWKEKLFF. In DNA, the CDR3 is TGTGCCAGCAGTGAAGGCATTATCGTTTGGAAGGAAAAACTGTTTTTT. The full variable domain, with the rest looked up from reference TRBV2 and TRBJ1-4, is EPEVTQTPSHQVTQMGQEVILRCVPISNHLYFYWYRQILGQKVEFLVSFYNNEISEKSEIFDDQFSVERPDGSNFTLKIRSTKLEDSAMYFCASSEGIIVWKEKLFFGSGTQLSVL.

Only one count was recorded for this clone. This rearrangement joins TRBV12-5 to TRBJ2-1, with 8 bases identical to TRBD1. CDR1 and CDR2 from the germline V gene are LGHNT and FRNRAP. J was trimmed by 5 bases and V by 0 bases; bases with no gene match: 9. The CDR3 extends over 17 amino acids. CDR3 residues: CASGLVRTGTTHNEQFF. The CDR3 region has the DNA TGTGCTAGTGGTTTGGTCCGGACAGGGACGACCCACAATGAGCAGTTCTTC.

The chain employs TRBV19 and TRBJ1-1; 7 bases fit TRBD1. V shed 1 base, J shed 1 base, and the junction held 9 bases outside the gene matches. Germline V gene sequence: CDR1 LNHDA, CDR2 SQIVND (reference sequence). The CDR3 extends over 17 amino acids. CDR3 residues: CASSIGRQGVTNTEAFF. The CDR3 DNA sequence: TGTGCCAGTAGTATAGGAAGACAGGGCGTAACGAACACTGAAGCTTTCTTT.

The gene calls are TRBV9 and TRBJ1-3, with D tentatively TRBD1 (5 bases). The CDR3 runs to 16 residues. Trimming shortened V by 4 bases and J by 0 bases, and 14 bases separated the two germline ends. In germline, CDR1 is SGDLS, CDR2 YYNGEE. The CDR3 is CASSSGTGSSGNTIYF. As DNA, the CDR3 is TGTGCCAGCAGCTCAGGGACGGGAAGCTCTGGAAACACCATATATTTT.

The CDR3 region has the DNA TGTGCCACACACACCAGCGGCTCTGGAAACACCATATATTTT. This encodes CATHTSGSGNTIYF. The rearrangement joins TRBV28 to TRBJ1-3; D is uncertain. This CDR3 has 14 residues. The germline CDR1 and CDR2 sequences are MDHEN and SYDVKM. V was shortened by 10 bases and J by 0 bases, with 13 bases between the two germline ends.

V is TRBV2 and J is TRBJ1-2; tentative D call: TRBD1 (5 bases). The germline gives CDR1 SNHLY, CDR2 FYNNEI. The CDR3 is 12 amino acids. The V end was cut by 4 bases, the J end by 3 bases, with 6 bases between. The CDR3 loop reads CASSVQDYGYTF. The CDR3 nucleotides read TGTGCCAGCAGTGTACAGGACTATGGCTACACCTTC.

This chain connects TRBV7-9 to TRBJ2-1, with 7 bases matching TRBD2. The CDR3 contains 12 residues. The junction had 4 bases not matched to a gene; V was cut back by 3 bases and J by 11 bases. In germline, CDR1 is SEHNR, CDR2 FQNEAQ (reference sequence). The CDR3 DNA is TGTGCCAGCAGCTTCCAGCGGGACCAGCAGTTCTTC. Its translation: CASSFQRDQQFF.

The V call is TRBV11-2, the J call TRBJ2-7; TRBD1 matches at 10 bases. The CDR3 is 14 amino acids. The germline CDR1 and CDR2 sequences are SGHAT and FQNNGV. V shed 1 base, J shed 6 bases, and the junction held 3 bases outside the gene matches. The CDR3 DNA reads TGTGCCAGCAGCTTAGGTAGGACAGGGGGCGAGCAGTACTTC. Residues: CASSLGRTGGEQYF.

The J gene is TRBJ1-2, the V gene TRBV6-6; D is unresolved. Germline CDR1 is MNHNY and CDR2 is SVGAGI (reference sequence). V lost 6 bases and J 8 bases, leaving 10 bases between the germline ends. The CDR3 has 11 amino acids. CDR3 nucleotide sequence: TGTGCCAGCAGCCACCGTTACGGCTACACCTTC. Amino acid sequence: CASSHRYGYTF.

This sequence joins TRBV29-1 and TRBJ2-7; TRBD1 matches 8 bases. The CDR3 is 13 residues long. Germline-derived CDR1 and CDR2 are SQVTM and ANQGSEA. V was clipped by 7 bases and J by 3 bases; unmatched bases: 8. In DNA form, the CDR3 reads TGCAGCGCGCAAACAGGGGGGAACTACGAGCAGTACTTC. Translation: CSAQTGGNYEQYF.

V gene TRBV19 combines with J gene TRBJ1-2; 9 bases map to TRBD1. J lost 10 bases, V lost 6 bases, and 9 bases had no gene match. The CDR3 spans 13 residues. CDR1 is LNHDA, CDR2 SQIVND, per germline (reference sequence). The CDR3 coding sequence is TGTGCCAGTAGGGGGGACAGGGATGGAGTCTACACCTTC. Translating gives CASRGDRDGVYTF.

The gene calls are TRBV9 and TRBJ1-1, with D possibly being TRBD1 (5 bases). Germline V lookup: CDR1 SGDLS, CDR2 YYNGEE. The CDR3 has 17 amino acids. V lost 0 bases to trimming and J lost 4 bases, with 19 bases between them. Here the CDR3 reads CASSVDPRVGGSTEAFF. CDR3 DNA sequence: TGTGCCAGCAGCGTAGACCCCAGGGTGGGCGGGAGCACTGAAGCTTTCTTT.

The rearrangement uses TRBV7-2 and TRBJ2-7; tentative D call: TRBD1 (6 bases). The CDR3 runs 17 residues. Trimming took 3 bases from V and 1 from J, leaving 19 bases between them. CDR1 SGHTA and CDR2 FQGNSA come from the germline V gene. CDR3 sequence (DNA): TGTGCCAGCAGCTTTCTTAAGCGACAGGATGAATCCTACGAGCAGTACTTC. This encodes CASSFLKRQDESYEQYF.

The rearrangement joins TRBV18 to TRBJ1-2; D gene uncertain. CDR1 KGHSH and CDR2 LQKENI come from the germline V gene. Trimming pared 3 bases from V and 5 bases from J, leaving 13 bases between. The CDR3 totals 14 residues. For the CDR3, the DNA is TGTGCCAGCTCACCTTCGGACGGGGAGTATGGCTACACCTTC. It translates to CASSPSDGEYGYTF.

J is TRBJ2-5 and V is TRBV6-1; D assignment may be TRBD1 or TRBD2 (5 bases each). This CDR3 is 14 amino acids long. Germline V gene data show CDR1 as MNHNS and CDR2 as SASEGT. Trimming left V 6 bases short and J 5 bases short, with 16 bases between. The CDR3 DNA follows: TGTGCCAGCAGCAGGGACGGTCCTGCTGAGACCCAGTACTTC. This sequence encodes CASSRDGPAETQYF.

The rearrangement joins TRBV4-1 to TRBJ2-3; tentative D call: TRBD2 (6 bases). The CDR3 has 15 residues. The V end lost 1 base, the J end lost 2 bases, and 10 bases lay between the germline ends. Germline V gene lookup returns CDR1 MGHRA and CDR2 YSYEKL. CDR3 in amino acids: CASSQAGGTTDTQYF. CDR3 nucleotides: TGCGCCAGCAGCCAAGCCGGCGGGACCACAGATACGCAGTATTTT.

The gene calls are TRBV29-1 and TRBJ2-7; 10 bases map to TRBD2. This CDR3 spans 15 amino acids. Germline trimming cut 4 bases from V and 5 bases from J; bases unmatched to any gene: 11. CDR1 is SQVTM, CDR2 ANQGSEA, per germline. Here the CDR3 reads CSVASASGRGDEQYF. In nucleotides, the CDR3 is TGCAGCGTTGCCTCTGCTAGCGGGAGAGGCGACGAGCAGTACTTC.

V gene TRBV30 combines with J gene TRBJ2-7; D remains unclear. V lost 1 base and J lost 2, with 9 bases in between. Looked up from germline, CDR1 is GTSNPN and CDR2 is SVGIG (reference sequence). The CDR3 extends over 13 amino acids. The CDR3 reads CAWSARIPYEQYF. The CDR3 nucleotides read TGTGCCTGGAGTGCCAGGATCCCCTACGAGCAGTACTTC.